The 20 T cell receptor beta chains listed next were all sequenced from one sample in a study of cytomegalovirus exposure and HLA in healthy donors. The PCR ran on 60 Vbeta and 13 Jbeta primers. This table comes from immunoSEQ multiplex PCR, and its TCRdb copy is limited to in-frame clones, with some not included. The profile shows roughly 170,000 clones, under 85% of them singletons. Sequencing input: PBMCs. The origin of the receptors is a man over 45 in good health and CMV-seronegative.

The chain links TRBV30 to TRBJ2-7; 9 bases match TRBD1. With V trimmed by 1 base and J by 6 bases, 19 bases remained unmatched. Germline lookup yields CDR1 GTSNPN and CDR2 SVGIG (reference sequence). There are 18 residues in the CDR3. The CDR3 DNA follows: TGTGCCTGGAGTGCGGGACAGGGAAAAGGCGGGAGATCCCTCGAGCAGTACTTC. Encoded protein: CAWSAGQGKGGRSLEQYF.

CDR3 sequence (DNA): TGCAGCGTGAGGGAAAAAGTCGACGGAAACACCATATATTTT. This encodes CSVREKVDGNTIYF. The chain has TRBV29-1 and TRBJ1-3; no firm D call. Deletions cut 6 bases from V and 4 bases from J, with 16 bases between. The CDR3 is 14 residues long. CDR1 SQVTM and CDR2 ANQGSEA come from the germline V gene.

The J gene is TRBJ1-5, the V gene TRBV5-4, with 7 bases fitting TRBD1. Per germline, CDR1 SGHNT and CDR2 YYREEE (reference sequence). The CDR3 has 13 amino acids. Germline trimming cut 4 bases from V and 5 bases from J; bases unmatched to any gene: 3. The CDR3 DNA is TGTGCCAGCAGCCCGGGACAGTATCAGCCCCAGCATTTT. Its protein product is CASSPGQYQPQHF.

This chain joins TRBV7-6 and TRBJ2-1; the D gene is possibly TRBD1 (5 bases). Germline V gives CDR1 SGHVS, CDR2 FNYEAQ. V was shortened by 5 bases and J by 5 bases, with 13 bases between the two germline ends. The CDR3 runs to 14 residues. DNA of the CDR3: TGTGCCAGCAGCCAAATAGGGGTCCACAATGAGCAGTTCTTC. Its translation: CASSQIGVHNEQFF.

The chain has TRBV4-3 and TRBJ2-2, with D perhaps TRBD2 (7 bases). The V end was cut by 1 base, the J end by 2 bases, with 8 bases between. This CDR3 has 15 amino acids. CDR1 and CDR2 (germline): LGHNA, YSLEER. As DNA, the CDR3 is TGCGCCAGCAGCCAAGCGGGGGGCAACACCGGGGAGCTGTTTTTT. This encodes CASSQAGGNTGELFF.

The chain uses TRBV28 and TRBJ2-7; 11 nucleotides line up with TRBD2. The CDR3 runs to 13 residues. V shed 10 bases and J 3 bases; nucleotides not matched to a gene: 5. Germline CDR1 and CDR2: MDHEN and SYDVKM. CDR3 in DNA: TGTGCCACCCAACTAGCGGGAGACTACGAGCAGTACTTC. Its protein product is CATQLAGDYEQYF.

Details on this clone: One junction end disagrees with the germline gene, perhaps due to a read error. This chain links TRBV7-7 with TRBJ2-5; TRBD1 matches at 7 bases. Germline V CDR1 and CDR2: SSHAT, FNYEAQ (reference sequence). This CDR3 is 14 amino acids long. CDR3 sequence: CASSLGGLGETQYF. The CDR3 DNA follows: TGTGCTAGCAGCTTAGGGGGCCTGGGGGAGACCCAGTACTTC.

CDR3 sequence (DNA): TGTGCCAGCCGAAACCGCGGAGGGCCCCCTAGCACAGATACGCAGTATTTT. Protein product: CASRNRGGPPSTDTQYF. The chain joins TRBV19 to TRBJ2-3; D might be TRBD2 (6 bases). CDR1 and CDR2 from the germline V gene are LNHDA and SQIVND (reference sequence). The V and J ends lost 9 bases and 0 bases respectively, with 22 bases between them. The CDR3 spans 17 residues.

The genes are TRBV5-1 and TRBJ1-5, with D unresolved. Per germline, CDR1 SGHRS and CDR2 YFSETQ. The V and J ends lost 4 bases and 4 bases respectively, with 12 bases between them. The CDR3 totals 14 residues. CDR3 sequence (DNA): TGCGCCAGCAGCCCCGGACGGGAAAATCAGCCCCAGCATTTT. It yields the protein CASSPGRENQPQHF.

There are a few counts of this clone. The chain's CDR3 is CASSPGQGYYEQYF. The CDR3 coding sequence is TGTGCCAGCAGCCCGGGACAGGGTTACTACGAGCAGTACTTC. This chain connects TRBV7-9 to TRBJ2-7; 9 positions match TRBD1. The V gene's germline CDR1 is SEHNR and CDR2 FQNEAQ (reference sequence). CDR3 length: 14 amino acids. V gave up 5 bases and J gave up 3 bases; unmatched junction bases: 5.

This clone came up a few times. The rearrangement joins TRBV6-5 to TRBJ2-7; tentatively, D is TRBD1 (5 bases). Trimming took off 6 bases at V and 3 bases at J, with 15 bases between the two ends. The germline gives CDR1 MNHEY, CDR2 SVGAGI. The CDR3 covers 14 residues. This CDR3 reads CASSRATENYEQYF. As DNA, the CDR3 is TGTGCCAGCAGCCGAGCGACAGAGAACTACGAGCAGTACTTC.

This chain joins TRBV5-1 and TRBJ2-1, with TRBD2 identical over 11 bases. This CDR3 contains 16 residues. From germline, CDR1 is SGHRS and CDR2 YFSETQ. Germline trimming cut 4 bases from V and 6 bases from J; bases unmatched to any gene: 9. DNA for the CDR3: TGCGCCAGCAGCGATAATAGCGGGAGGGCCCTCAATGAGCAGTTCTTC. It codes for CASSDNSGRALNEQFF.

This clone was picked up one time. Different DNA sequences within this sample yield the same CDR3. This chain joins TRBV7-2 and TRBJ2-7; no clear D. Trimming left V 3 bases short and J 3 bases short, with 6 bases between. This CDR3 is built from 12 residues. The germline gives CDR1 SGHTA, CDR2 FQGNSA. This chain's CDR3 is CASSFSFYEQYF. Here the CDR3 DNA reads TGTGCCAGCAGCTTTTCGTTCTACGAGCAGTACTTC.

The chain combines TRBV28 with TRBJ2-4; 9 bases map to TRBD2. There are 16 residues in the CDR3. The V gene end was trimmed by 1 base and the J gene end by 4 bases; junction bases not matched to a gene: 5. In germline, CDR1 is MDHEN, CDR2 SYDVKM. The CDR3 is CASSLLASGIKNIQYF. The CDR3 DNA is TGTGCCAGCAGTTTATTAGCTAGCGGGATAAAAAACATTCAGTACTTC.

The CDR3 loop reads CASSFSQGALNEQFF. The CDR3 DNA reads TGTGCCAGCAGTTTTTCACAGGGGGCCCTCAATGAGCAGTTCTTC. The chain joins TRBV6-4 to TRBJ2-1, with 9 positions matching TRBD1. This CDR3 is 15 amino acids long. Germline CDR1 MRHNA, CDR2 SNTAGT. The V and J ends lost 5 bases and 6 bases, in that order; junction bases with no gene match: 8.

The sample holds one count of this clone. This chain joins TRBV28 and TRBJ2-6, with a possible D match to TRBD1 (6 bases). Per the germline V gene, CDR1 is MDHEN and CDR2 is SYDVKM. The CDR3 length is 15 residues. V was pared by 2 bases and J by 2 bases, with 7 bases between. The CDR3 spells CASSLPGAGANVLTF. Written as DNA, the CDR3 is TGTGCCAGCAGTTTACCAGGGGCTGGGGCCAACGTCCTGACTTTC.

The chain employs TRBV5-5 and TRBJ1-5; TRBD1 agrees at 7 bases. Germline trimming cut 0 bases from V and 1 base from J; bases unmatched to any gene: 1. From germline, CDR1 is SGHKS and CDR2 YYEKEE (reference sequence). The CDR3 loop spans 15 amino acids. The CDR3 nucleotides are TGTGCCAGCAGCTTGGGGGACAGCAGCAATCAGCCCCAGCATTTT. It specifies CASSLGDSSNQPQHF.

This clone was seen a single time. The chain is built from TRBV19 and TRBJ2-2, with 7 bases identical to TRBD2. J gave up 0 bases and V 7 bases, and 5 bases lay outside the gene matches. Per germline, CDR1 LNHDA and CDR2 SQIVND (reference sequence). This CDR3 region has 15 residues. The CDR3 sequence: CASTLGGTNTGELFF. The CDR3 DNA follows: TGTGCCAGTACCCTGGGAGGGACGAACACCGGGGAGCTGTTTTTT. Full variable domain (missing parts from reference TRBV19 and TRBJ2-2): DGGITQSPKYLFRKEGQNVTLSCEQNLNHDAMYWYRQDPGQGLRLIYYSQIVNDFQKGDIAEGYSVSREKKESFPLTVTSAQKNPTAFYLCASTLGGTNTGELFFGEGSRLTVL.

CDR3: CASSRDRVTYEQYF. In DNA form, the CDR3 reads TGTGCCAGCTCCCGGGACAGGGTCACCTACGAGCAGTACTTC. J is TRBJ2-7 and V is TRBV27; TRBD1 matches at 9 bases. With V trimmed by 8 bases and J by 2 bases, 7 bases remained unmatched. Germline CDR1 and CDR2: MNHEY and SMNVEV (reference sequence). The CDR3 totals 14 residues.

This clone was observed a handful of times. The gene calls are TRBV6-6 and TRBJ1-5; 7 nucleotides align to TRBD1. CDR1 and CDR2 from the germline V gene are MNHNY and SVGAGI (reference sequence). The junction had 6 bases not matched to a gene; V was cut back by 10 bases and J by 3 bases. The CDR3 runs 13 residues. CDR3 nucleotide sequence: TGTGCCATCGCAACAGGGGCCAATCAGCCCCAGCATTTT. Amino acids: CAIATGANQPQHF.